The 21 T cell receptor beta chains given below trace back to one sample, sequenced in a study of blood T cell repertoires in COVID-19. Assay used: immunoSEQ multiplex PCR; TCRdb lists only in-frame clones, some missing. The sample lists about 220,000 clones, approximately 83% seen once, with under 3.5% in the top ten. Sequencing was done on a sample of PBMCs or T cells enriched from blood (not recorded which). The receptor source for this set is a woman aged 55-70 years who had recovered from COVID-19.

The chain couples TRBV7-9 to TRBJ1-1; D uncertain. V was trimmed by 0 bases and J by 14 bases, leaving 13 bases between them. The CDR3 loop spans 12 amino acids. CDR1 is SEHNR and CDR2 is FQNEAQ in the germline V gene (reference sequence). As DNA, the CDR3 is TGTGCCAGCAGCTTAGCCGGGAGCTTTACGTTCTTT. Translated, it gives CASSLAGSFTFF. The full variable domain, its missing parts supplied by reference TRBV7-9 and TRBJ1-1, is DTGVSQNPRHKITKRGQNVTFRCDPISEHNRLYWYRQTLGQGPEFLTYFQNEAQLEKSRLLSDRFSAERPKGSFSTLEIQRTEQGDSAMYLCASSLAGSFTFFGQGTRLTVV.

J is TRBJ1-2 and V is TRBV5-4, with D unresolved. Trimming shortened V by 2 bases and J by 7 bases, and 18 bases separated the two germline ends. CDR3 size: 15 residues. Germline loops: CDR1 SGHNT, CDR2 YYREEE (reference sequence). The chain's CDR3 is CASSLGTEGMSGYTF. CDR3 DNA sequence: TGTGCCAGCAGCTTAGGTACAGAGGGAATGAGTGGCTACACCTTC.

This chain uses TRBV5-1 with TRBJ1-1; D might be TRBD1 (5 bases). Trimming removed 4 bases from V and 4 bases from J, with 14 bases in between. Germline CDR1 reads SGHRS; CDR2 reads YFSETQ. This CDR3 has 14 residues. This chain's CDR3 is CASSPEQVPTEAFF. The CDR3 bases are TGCGCCAGCAGCCCAGAACAGGTCCCCACTGAAGCTTTCTTT.

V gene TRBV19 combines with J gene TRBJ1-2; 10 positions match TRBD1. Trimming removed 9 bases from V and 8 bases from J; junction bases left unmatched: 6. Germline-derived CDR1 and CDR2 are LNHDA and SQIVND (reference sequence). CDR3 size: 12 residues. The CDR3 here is CASRTGGGGYTF. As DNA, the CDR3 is TGTGCCAGCAGGACAGGGGGTGGAGGCTACACCTTC.

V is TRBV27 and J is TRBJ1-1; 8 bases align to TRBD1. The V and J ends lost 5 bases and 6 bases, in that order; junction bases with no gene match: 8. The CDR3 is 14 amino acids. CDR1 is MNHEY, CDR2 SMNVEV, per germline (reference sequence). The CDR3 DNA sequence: TGTGCCAGCAGTGCCGAACAGGGGGGAGCTGAAGCTTTCTTT. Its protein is CASSAEQGGAEAFF.

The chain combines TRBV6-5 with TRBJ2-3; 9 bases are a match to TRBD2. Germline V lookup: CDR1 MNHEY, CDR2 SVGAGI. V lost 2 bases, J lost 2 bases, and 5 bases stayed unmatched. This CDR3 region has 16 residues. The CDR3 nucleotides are TGTGCCAGCAGTTACAGGCGGGGGGGAATCACAGATACGCAGTATTTT. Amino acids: CASSYRRGGITDTQYF.

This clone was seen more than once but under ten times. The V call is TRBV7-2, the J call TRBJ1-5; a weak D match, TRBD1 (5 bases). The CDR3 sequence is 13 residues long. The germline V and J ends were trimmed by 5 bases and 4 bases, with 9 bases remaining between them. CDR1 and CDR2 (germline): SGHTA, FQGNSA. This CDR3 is CASSTAGNQPQHF. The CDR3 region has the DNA TGTGCCAGCAGCACCGCAGGGAATCAGCCCCAGCATTTT.

The CDR3 bases are TGCGCCAGCAGCTCCGGACAGGAGAACACTGAAGCTTTCTTT. Amino acids: CASSSGQENTEAFF. V gene TRBV5-1 combines with J gene TRBJ1-1; 7 bases match TRBD1. CDR3 length equals 14 residues. Trimming at V came to 3 bases and at J to 1 base, leaving 3 bases not matched to a gene. Germline V CDR1 and CDR2: SGHRS, YFSETQ.

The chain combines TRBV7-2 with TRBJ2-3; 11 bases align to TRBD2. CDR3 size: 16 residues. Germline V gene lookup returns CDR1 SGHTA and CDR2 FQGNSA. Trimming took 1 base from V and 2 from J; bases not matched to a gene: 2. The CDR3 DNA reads TGTGCCAGCAGCTTAGGTAGCGGGGGGGCCACAGATACGCAGTATTTT. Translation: CASSLGSGGATDTQYF.

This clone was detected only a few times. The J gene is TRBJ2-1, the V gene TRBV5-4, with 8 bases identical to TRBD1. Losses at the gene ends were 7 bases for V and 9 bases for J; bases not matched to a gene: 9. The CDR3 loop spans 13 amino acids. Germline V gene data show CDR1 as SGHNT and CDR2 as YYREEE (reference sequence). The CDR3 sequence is CASSWTGRGEQFF. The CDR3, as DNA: TGTGCCAGCTCCTGGACAGGGCGGGGTGAGCAGTTCTTC.

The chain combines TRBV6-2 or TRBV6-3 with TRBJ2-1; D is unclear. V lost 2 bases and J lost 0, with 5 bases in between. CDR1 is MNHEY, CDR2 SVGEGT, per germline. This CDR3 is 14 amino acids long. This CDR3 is CASSYTSSYNEQFF. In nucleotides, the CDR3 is TGTGCCAGCAGTTACACAAGCTCCTACAATGAGCAGTTCTTC.

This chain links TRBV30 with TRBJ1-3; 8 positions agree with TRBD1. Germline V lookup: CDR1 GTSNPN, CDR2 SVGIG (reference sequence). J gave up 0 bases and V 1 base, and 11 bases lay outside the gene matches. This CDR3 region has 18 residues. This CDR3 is CAWSGRDRSRFSGNTIYF. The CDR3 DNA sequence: TGTGCCTGGAGTGGACGGGACAGGAGCCGCTTCTCTGGAAACACCATATATTTT. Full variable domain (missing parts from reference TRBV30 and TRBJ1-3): SQTIHQWPATLVQPVGSPLSLECTVEGTSNPNLYWYRQAAGRGLQLLFYSVGIGQISSEVPQNLSASRPQDRQFILSSKKLLLSDSGFYLCAWSGRDRSRFSGNTIYFGEGSWLTVV.

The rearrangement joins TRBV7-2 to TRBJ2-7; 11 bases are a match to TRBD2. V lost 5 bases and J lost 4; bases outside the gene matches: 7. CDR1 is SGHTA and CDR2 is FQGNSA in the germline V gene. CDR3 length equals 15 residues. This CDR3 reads CASSQAGTSGYEQYF. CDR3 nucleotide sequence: TGTGCCAGCAGCCAAGCTGGGACTAGCGGATACGAGCAGTACTTC.

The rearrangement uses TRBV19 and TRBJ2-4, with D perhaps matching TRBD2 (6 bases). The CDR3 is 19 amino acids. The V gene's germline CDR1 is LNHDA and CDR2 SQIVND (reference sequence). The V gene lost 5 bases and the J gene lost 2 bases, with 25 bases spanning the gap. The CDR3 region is CASSPPGGASARTKNIQYF. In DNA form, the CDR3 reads TGTGCCAGTAGTCCTCCCGGAGGGGCTTCGGCCCGGACCAAAAACATTCAGTACTTC.

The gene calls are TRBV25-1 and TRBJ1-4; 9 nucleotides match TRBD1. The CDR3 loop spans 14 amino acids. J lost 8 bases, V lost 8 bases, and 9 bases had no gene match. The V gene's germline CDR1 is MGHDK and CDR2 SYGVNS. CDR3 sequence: CASPTGTGREKLFF. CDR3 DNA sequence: TGTGCCAGCCCTACCGGGACAGGGCGCGAAAAACTGTTTTTT.

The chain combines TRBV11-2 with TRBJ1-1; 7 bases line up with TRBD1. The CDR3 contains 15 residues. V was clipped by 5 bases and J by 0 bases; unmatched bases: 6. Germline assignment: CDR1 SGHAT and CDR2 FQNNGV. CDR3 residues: CASSKDREMNTEAFF. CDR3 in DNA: TGTGCCAGCAGCAAAGACAGGGAAATGAACACTGAAGCTTTCTTT.

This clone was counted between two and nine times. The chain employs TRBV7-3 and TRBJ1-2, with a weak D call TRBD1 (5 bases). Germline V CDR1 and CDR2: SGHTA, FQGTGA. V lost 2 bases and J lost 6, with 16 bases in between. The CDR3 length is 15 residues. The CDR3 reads CASSLDGTLAHGYTF. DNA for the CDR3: TGTGCCAGCAGCTTAGACGGGACTCTAGCTCATGGCTACACCTTC.

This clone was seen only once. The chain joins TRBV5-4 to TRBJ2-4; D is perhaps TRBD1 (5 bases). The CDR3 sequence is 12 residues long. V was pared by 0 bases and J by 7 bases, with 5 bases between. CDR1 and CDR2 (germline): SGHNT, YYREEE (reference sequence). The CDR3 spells CASSLDRNIQYF. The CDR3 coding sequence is TGTGCCAGCAGCTTGGACAGGAACATTCAGTACTTC.

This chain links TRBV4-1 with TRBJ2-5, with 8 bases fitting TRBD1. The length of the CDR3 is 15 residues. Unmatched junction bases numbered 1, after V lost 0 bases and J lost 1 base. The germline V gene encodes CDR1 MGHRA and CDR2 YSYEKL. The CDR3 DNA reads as TGCGCCAGCAGCCAAGAGGGGACAGGCCAAGAGACCCAGTACTTC. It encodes CASSQEGTGQETQYF.

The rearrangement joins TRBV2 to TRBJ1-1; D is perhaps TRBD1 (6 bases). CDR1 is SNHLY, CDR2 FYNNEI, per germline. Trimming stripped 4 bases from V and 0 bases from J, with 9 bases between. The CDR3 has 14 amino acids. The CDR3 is CASSGQAMNTEAFF. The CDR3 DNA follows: TGTGCCAGCAGTGGACAGGCCATGAACACTGAAGCTTTCTTT.

For the CDR3, the DNA is TGTGCCAGCAGTGAGACAGGGGCGACTTTATATGGCTACACCTTC. Its translation is CASSETGATLYGYTF. V is TRBV6-1 and J is TRBJ1-2; 8 bases map to TRBD1. After removal of 3 bases from V and 5 bases from J, the junction contained 8 bases not matched to a gene. Germline-derived CDR1 and CDR2 are MNHNS and SASEGT. The CDR3 spans 15 residues.